This T cell receptor beta chain was identified during a study of post-analysis software for immune sequencing data. Each TCR beta cDNA library carried unique molecular identifiers. TCRdb itself ran the PCR reads through MiXCR, one entry per CDR3 protein. Among under 200,000 distinct CDR3 sequences listed, over 25% were seen once. In regard to this clonotype: Since a much larger clone is just one base distant, this may be a read error. Since the CDR3 does not end with the conserved phenylalanine or tryptophan, this likely comes from a read error.

The sequence came from a girl younger than 18 with multiple sclerosis. Sequenced input: blood.

Written as DNA, the CDR3 is TGTGCCAGCAGCTTAGTCCAGGGTGCAAGTGGCTACACCGTC. It translates to CASSLVQGASGYTV. The chain employs TRBV7-2 and TRBJ1-2; a possible D gene is TRBD1 (5 bases). The CDR3 length is 14 residues. Between the trimmed V and J ends, which lost 1 base and 7 bases, there was a span of 13 bases. Germline CDR1 reads SGHTA; CDR2 reads FQGNSA.